The 6 T cell receptor beta chains below come from one sample, sequenced in a study of shared clonotypes between healthy human individuals. Some clones are missing from TCRdb's copy, which holds only in-frame ones; the method was immunoSEQ multiplex PCR. The sample holds more than 1,200,000 clones, around 98.5% seen once. The specimen was naive CD4+ T cells sorted from blood. Subset meaning: CD45RA+ positively selected. Receptor source: a man under 40 in good health.

V is TRBV11-3 and J is TRBJ2-7, with 9 bases matching TRBD1. V lost 5 bases, J lost 5 bases, and 10 bases stayed unmatched. Germline CDR1 SGHNT, CDR2 YENEEA. This CDR3 is 15 amino acids long. The CDR3 nucleotides read TGTGCCAGCAGCCCAAACCGGGACAGGGTCCACGAGCAGTACTTC. This encodes CASSPNRDRVHEQYF.

This chain connects TRBV5-1 to TRBJ2-2, with D perhaps matching TRBD2 (5 bases). Germline V lookup: CDR1 SGHRS, CDR2 YFSETQ. Trimming took 0 bases from V and 3 from J, leaving 12 bases between them. This CDR3 contains 16 residues. CDR3 coding DNA: TGCGCCAGCAGCTTGGGACCCCTGGACTACACCGGGGAGCTGTTTTTT. Protein product: CASSLGPLDYTGELFF. Together with reference TRBV5-1 and TRBJ2-2, the CDR3 gives the full variable domain: KAGVTQTPRYLIKTRGQQVTLSCSPISGHRSVSWYQQTPGQGLQFLFEYFSETQRNKGNFPGRFSGRQFSNSRSEMNVSTLELGDSALYLCASSLGPLDYTGELFFGEGSRLTVL.

V is TRBV9 and J is TRBJ1-2; D remains ambiguous. The CDR3 is 13 residues long. V lost 1 base, J lost 8 bases, and 12 bases lay in between. The germline gives CDR1 SGDLS, CDR2 YYNGEE. DNA of the CDR3: TGTGCCAGCAGCGTATCACAGACGGAAGGCTACACCTTC. Amino acid sequence: CASSVSQTEGYTF.

The chain carries TRBV5-6 and TRBJ2-7; D is perhaps TRBD1 (6 bases). This CDR3 has 13 amino acids. Per the germline V gene, CDR1 is SGHDT and CDR2 is YYEEEE. Trimming removed 5 bases at V and 7 bases at J, with 16 bases between. The CDR3 DNA reads as TGTGCCAGCAGACGTACAGGGTTCGGGGAGCAGTACTTC. Protein product: CASRRTGFGEQYF. The full variable domain, in which reference TRBV5-6 and TRBJ2-7 provide the parts outside the CDR3, is DAGVTQSPTHLIKTRGQQVTLRCSPKSGHDTVSWYQQALGQGPQFIFQYYEEEERQRGNFPDRFSGHQFPNYSSELNVNALLLGDSALYLCASRRTGFGEQYFGPGTRLTVT.

The rearrangement uses TRBV7-2 and TRBJ2-7; 8 nucleotides line up with TRBD2. With V trimmed by 2 bases and J by 6 bases, 6 bases remained unmatched. Germline V CDR1 and CDR2: SGHTA, FQGNSA. CDR3 length: 14 amino acids. CDR3 coding DNA: TGTGCCAGCAGCTTAAGCGGGAGTTACGGCGAGCAGTACTTC. It yields the protein CASSLSGSYGEQYF.

The V and J genes are TRBV11-3 and TRBJ2-5; no definite D call. This CDR3 has 13 amino acids. Trimming took off 5 bases at V and 0 bases at J, with 7 bases between the two ends. The V gene's germline CDR1 is SGHNT and CDR2 YENEEA. Here the CDR3 reads CASSADNQETQYF. Here the CDR3 DNA reads TGTGCCAGCAGCGCCGATAACCAAGAGACCCAGTACTTC.